The clone carrying this T cell receptor (beta chain) showed up many times. Its antigen is as yet unknown. Tagging with unique molecular identifiers was a feature of the TCR beta cDNA libraries. TCRdb recomputed calls from the PCR reads with MiXCR, one row per CDR3 protein. The sample contains hundreds of thousands of distinct CDR3 sequences, just under 30% of which appear only once. This CDR3 spans 9 amino acids. V lost 10 bases and J lost 13, with 8 bases in between. Germline loops: CDR1 MNHNS, CDR2 SASEGT. The record originates from a study of post-analysis software for immune sequencing data. Study-wide results and limits: Among several TRBV segments more frequent in patients than controls were TRBV5-6, TRBV5-1 and TRBV20-1.

This sequence was found in a girl aged 5 to 17 with multiple sclerosis. The V gene is TRBV6-1, the J gene TRBJ1-6; D not certain. Sequencing was done on a sample of blood. The CDR3 protein is CATGTPLHF. The DNA of the CDR3 is TGTGCCACGGGCACTCCCCTCCACTTT.